This TCR beta chain was recorded in a study of OX40 agonist ivuxolimab in advanced cancers. With 2 bases clipped from V and 6 bases from J, the junction kept 6 bases outside the gene matches. The CDR3 contains 15 residues. Germline CDR1 MNHNY, CDR2 SVGAGI (reference sequence). Sequenced by immunoSEQ multiplex PCR; TCRdb stores in-frame clones only, minus some. The sample includes about 59,000 clones, 85% of them seen just once. Patients with a history of autoimmune disease or on systemic immunosuppression were excluded. Study findings and constraints: Expanded clones were, on average, more numerous among CD8+ T cells than CD4+.

As for this clone: What it binds is unknown.

This rearrangement joins TRBV6-6 to TRBJ1-5; TRBD1 matches 8 bases. Sequencing was performed on CD4+ or CD8+ T cells sorted from blood, taken in a trial of the OX40 agonist ivuxolimab. This receptor was identified in an adult with an advanced solid tumor such as melanoma, head and neck, liver or kidney cancer. Here the CDR3 reads CASSYVRGQGQPQHF. Written as DNA, the CDR3 is TGTGCCAGCAGTTACGTCAGGGGGCAAGGTCAGCCCCAGCATTTT.